The TCR beta chain under discussion was sequenced for a study of T cell responses to AZD1222 COVID-19 vaccine. In the study overall: Investigators merged groups given second doses at roughly 4 or roughly 12 weeks. Study-wide results and limits: Seropositivity was recorded at baseline in only a handful of AZD1222 recipients. Vaccine-associated CD4 TCRs spanned spike, dominant at 160-218 and 743-854.

Only in-frame clones appear in the TCRdb table, and some are missing; sequencing was by immunoSEQ multiplex PCR. This sample has about 83,000 clones; roughly 88% occur once, and the top ten carry 8.5% to 9%. The CDR3 loop spans 15 amino acids. V dropped 1 base and J dropped 0 bases, with 9 bases sitting between them. Germline V gene sequence: CDR1 KGHSH, CDR2 LQKENI. This clone showed up just a few times. Its specificity is not known. The material sequenced was peripheral blood, taken on day 0 of AZD1222 vaccination. The J gene is TRBJ1-2, the V gene TRBV18; tentative D call: TRBD1 (6 bases). The sequence derives from an adult in good health. The CDR3 DNA follows: TGTGCCAGCTCACCACAAGCAGGGGCTAACTATGGCTACACCTTC. Its translation is CASSPQAGANYGYTF.